The 8 T cell receptor beta chains below all came from one sample that was sequenced in a study of blood T cells in healthy people across ages. Primers used in a second PCR of roughly 6 to 12 cycles were a sample-barcoded 5' primer and a J-beta primer mix. MiXCR, applied by TCRdb to the 5' RACE reads, yields one record per CDR3 protein. Of hundreds of thousands of distinct CDR3 sequences listed, around 49% are singletons. The specimen was blood. These receptors originate from an older woman in good health.

The rearrangement links TRBV20-1 to TRBJ1-5; weak D call: TRBD1 (5 bases). The germline V gene has CDR1 DFQATT and CDR2 SNEGSKA (reference sequence). This CDR3 region has 13 residues. Between the trimmed V and J ends, which lost 5 bases and 3 bases, there was a span of 11 bases. CDR3 sequence reads: CSAQGGFNQPQHF. The CDR3 DNA sequence: TGCAGTGCTCAGGGCGGATTCAATCAGCCCCAGCATTTT.

The V and J genes are TRBV28 and TRBJ1-2, with TRBD1 matching 7 bases. The CDR3 length is 13 residues. Germline assignment: CDR1 MDHEN and CDR2 SYDVKM. The V segment lost 5 bases and the J segment 8 bases; nucleotides outside the gene matches: 8. CDR3 loop: CASSVHDRDGYTF. The DNA for the CDR3 is TGTGCCAGCAGTGTCCACGACAGGGACGGCTACACCTTC.

The chain carries TRBV7-2 and TRBJ2-7, with TRBD2 matching over 12 bases. Germline V lookup: CDR1 SGHTA, CDR2 FQGNSA. J lost 5 bases, V lost 2 bases, and 4 bases had no gene match. CDR3 size: 15 residues. Here the CDR3 DNA reads TGTGCCAGCAGCTTACAACTAGCGGGAGGCGACGAGCAGTACTTC. This codes for CASSLQLAGGDEQYF.

The chain has TRBV7-2 and TRBJ1-2, with no clear D. Trimming took 2 bases from V and 6 from J, leaving 7 bases between them. Germline values: CDR1 SGHTA, CDR2 FQGNSA. The CDR3 contains 12 residues. The CDR3 reads CASSLNSDGYTF. The CDR3 region has the DNA TGTGCCAGCAGCTTAAATTCCGATGGCTACACCTTC.

The V gene is TRBV7-6, the J gene TRBJ2-7, with TRBD1 matching 7 bases. CDR1 SGHVS and CDR2 FNYEAQ come from the germline V gene. Trimming took 5 bases from V and 6 from J; bases not matched to a gene: 10. This CDR3 has 14 residues. The CDR3 loop reads CASSPQTGIVEQYF. DNA of the CDR3: TGTGCCAGCAGCCCCCAGACAGGGATAGTCGAGCAGTACTTC.

The rearrangement links TRBV5-1 to TRBJ2-3; 11 nucleotides align to TRBD2. CDR3 size: 17 residues. CDR1 and CDR2 from the germline V gene are SGHRS and YFSETQ. Trimming cost V 5 bases and J 4 bases; bases outside gene matches: 12. The CDR3 is CASRPLAGGPRADTQYF. CDR3 DNA sequence: TGCGCCAGCAGGCCGCTAGCGGGAGGCCCGAGGGCAGATACGCAGTATTTT.

The CDR3 spells CASSPRDWLPGEQYF. As DNA, the CDR3 is TGTGCCAGCAGCCCCCGGGACTGGTTGCCGGGTGAGCAGTACTTC. The rearrangement joins TRBV7-2 to TRBJ2-5, with a possible D match to TRBD2 (6 bases). Germline CDR1 reads SGHTA; CDR2 reads FQGNSA. The CDR3 has 15 residues. Trimming pared 5 bases from V and 11 bases from J, leaving 24 bases between.

The rearrangement uses TRBV12-3 or TRBV12-4 and TRBJ1-2, with D possibly TRBD1 on 6 matching bases. CDR3 size: 14 residues. Deletions cut 2 bases from V and 3 bases from J, with 10 bases between. For the CDR3, the DNA is TGTGCCAGCAGTTTAAGGGGGAGAGACTATGGCTACACCTTC. This encodes CASSLRGRDYGYTF.